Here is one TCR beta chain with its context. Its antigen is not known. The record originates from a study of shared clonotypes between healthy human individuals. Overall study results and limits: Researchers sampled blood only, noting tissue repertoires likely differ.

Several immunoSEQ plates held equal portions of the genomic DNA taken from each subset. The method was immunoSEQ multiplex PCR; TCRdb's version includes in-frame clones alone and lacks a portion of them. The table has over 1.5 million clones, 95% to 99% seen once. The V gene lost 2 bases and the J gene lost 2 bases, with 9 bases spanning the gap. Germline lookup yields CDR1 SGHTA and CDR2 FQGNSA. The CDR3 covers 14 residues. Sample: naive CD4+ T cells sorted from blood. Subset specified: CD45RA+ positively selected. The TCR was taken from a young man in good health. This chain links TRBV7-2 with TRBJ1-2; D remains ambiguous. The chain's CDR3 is CASSLTPGNYGYTF. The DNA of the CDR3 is TGTGCCAGCAGCTTAACTCCAGGCAACTATGGCTACACCTTC. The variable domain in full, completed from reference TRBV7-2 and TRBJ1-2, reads GAGVSQSPSNKVTEKGKDVELRCDPISGHTALYWYRQSLGQGLEFLIYFQGNSAPDKSGLPSDRFSAERTGGSVSTLTIQRTQQEDSAVYLCASSLTPGNYGYTFGSGTRLTVV.